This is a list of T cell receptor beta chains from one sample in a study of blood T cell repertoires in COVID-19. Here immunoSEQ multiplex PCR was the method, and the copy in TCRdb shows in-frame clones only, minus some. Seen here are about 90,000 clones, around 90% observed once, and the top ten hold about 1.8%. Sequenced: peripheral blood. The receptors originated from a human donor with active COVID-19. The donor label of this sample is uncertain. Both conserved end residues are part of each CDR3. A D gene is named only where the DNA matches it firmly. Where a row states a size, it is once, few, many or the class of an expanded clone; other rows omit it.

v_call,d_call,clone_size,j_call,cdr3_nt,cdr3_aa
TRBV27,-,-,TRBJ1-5,TGTGCCAGCAGTTTAGAGGGTTTTAGTCAGCCCCAGCATTTT,CASSLEGFSQPQHF
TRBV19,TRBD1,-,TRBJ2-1,TGTGCCAGTAGTATAGGCGGACAGGGAGGCAGTGAGCAGTTCTTC,CASSIGGQGGSEQFF
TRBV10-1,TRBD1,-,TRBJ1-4,TGCGCCAGCAGTTTCGGGACAGAAAATGAAAAACTGTTTTTT,CASSFGTENEKLFF
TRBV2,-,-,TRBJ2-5,TGTGCCAGCCTTCTAGTTTACTTC,CASLLVYF
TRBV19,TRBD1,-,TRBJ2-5,TGTGCCAGTAGTATCCACAGGGGACAAGAGACCCAGTACTTC,CASSIHRGQETQYF
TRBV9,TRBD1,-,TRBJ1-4,TGTGCCAGCAGCGTAGCGACAGGGGAAAATGAAAAACTGTTTTTT,CASSVATGENEKLFF
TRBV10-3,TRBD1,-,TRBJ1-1,TGTGCCACTACAGCCTCAGGGGGAGCTTTCTTT,CATTASGGAFF
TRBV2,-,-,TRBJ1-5,TGTGCCAGCATTGGGACTCTCAATCAGCCCCAGCATTTT,CASIGTLNQPQHF
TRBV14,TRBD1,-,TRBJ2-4,TGTGCCAGCAGCCAAGAGAGCGGGACAGGGTCCAAAAACATTCAGTACTTC,CASSQESGTGSKNIQYF
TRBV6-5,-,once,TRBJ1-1,TGTGCCAGCAGTTTAGGGGCAGCTAGTGGAGCTTTCTTT,CASSLGAASGAFF
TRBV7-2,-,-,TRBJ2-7,TGTGCCAGCAGCTCCCAAGGGCGGGCTCGGGAGCAGTACTTC,CASSSQGRAREQYF
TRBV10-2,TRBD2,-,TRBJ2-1,TGCGCCGCCCGGACTAGCGCGTTGAATGAGCAGTTCTTC,CAARTSALNEQFF
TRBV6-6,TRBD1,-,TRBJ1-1,TGTGCCAGCAGTGTACAGGGGGCCACTGAAGCTTTCTTT,CASSVQGATEAFF
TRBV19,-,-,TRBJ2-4,TGTGCCAGTAGTAGGCCTCCGGGAAACATTCAGTACTTC,CASSRPPGNIQYF
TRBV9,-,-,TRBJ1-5,TGTGCCAGCAGCGCTCCCTTCAAATCGGATCAGCCCCAGCATTTT,CASSAPFKSDQPQHF